This is a list of T cell receptor beta chains from one sample in a study of post-analysis software for immune sequencing data. TCRdb passed the PCR reads through MiXCR, listing each CDR3 protein once. Here the sample spans hundreds of thousands of distinct CDR3 sequences, just under 30% being singletons. What was sequenced was blood. These receptors were collected from a girl aged 5-17 years with multiple sclerosis. The CDR3 runs from the conserved cysteine through the conserved F or W.

J: TRBJ2-1
V: TRBV4-2
CDR3: CASSKKGVHEQFF

J: TRBJ2-5
V: TRBV7-9
CDR3: CASSPWTGDQETQYF

J: TRBJ2-1
V: TRBV7-6
CDR3: CASSLGSGPYNEQFF

J: TRBJ1-2
V: TRBV29-1
CDR3: CSVRTGEVYGYTF

J: TRBJ2-7
V: TRBV27
CDR3: CASTATGSYEQYF

J: TRBJ1-5
V: TRBV6-6
CDR3: CASSFGQEVNQPQHF

J: TRBJ2-1
V: TRBV7-9
CDR3: CASSLLGPNNEQFF

J: TRBJ2-1
V: TRBV2
CDR3: CASSERDPLFYNEQFF

J: TRBJ2-6
V: TRBV19
CDR3: CASSIDPYETNVLTF

J: TRBJ2-1
V: TRBV9
CDR3: CASSEGAESYNEQFF

J: TRBJ2-1
V: TRBV29-1
CDR3: CSASRRGSYDEQFF

J: TRBJ2-3
V: TRBV6-6
CDR3: CASSYTDTQDF

J: TRBJ2-7
V: TRBV5-1
CDR3: CASSLAGRSRQYF

J: TRBJ2-5
V: TRBV29-1
CDR3: CSHTLSRGVETQYF

J: TRBJ2-7
V: TRBV18
CDR3: CASSPTALYEQYF